These 15 T cell receptor beta chains were all obtained from the same sample, sequenced in a study of cytomegalovirus exposure and HLA in healthy donors. The study ran its PCR with 60 Vbeta and 13 Jbeta primers. Sequenced by immunoSEQ multiplex PCR; TCRdb stores in-frame clones only, minus some. The data contain more than 85,000 clones, 60% to 80% of them singletons. The specimen was PBMCs. These receptors all come from a male donor in good health and CMV-seropositive.

The J gene is TRBJ1-2, the V gene TRBV7-8, with 10 bases fitting TRBD1. Trimming took 3 bases from V and 7 from J; bases not matched to a gene: 5. The CDR3 sequence is 14 residues long. Looked up from germline, CDR1 is SGHVS and CDR2 is FQNEAQ. The CDR3 is CASSFRDRGSGYTF. The CDR3 DNA reads as TGTGCCAGCAGCTTTCGGGACAGGGGCAGTGGCTACACCTTC.

The chain employs TRBV5-4 and TRBJ2-5, with 7 bases that match TRBD1. The V gene's germline CDR1 is SGHNT and CDR2 YYREEE (reference sequence). There are 14 residues in the CDR3. The ends lost 4 bases at V and 5 bases at J; junction bases unmatched: 8. CDR3 sequence reads: CASSGPDRPETQYF. CDR3 sequence (DNA): TGTGCCAGCAGCGGCCCGGACAGGCCGGAGACCCAGTACTTC.

This chain uses TRBV6-1 with TRBJ1-4; maybe TRBD1 (6 bases). V gave up 8 bases and J gave up 6 bases, with 10 bases separating them. The CDR3 covers 12 residues. CDR1 MNHNS and CDR2 SASEGT come from the germline V gene. CDR3 amino acids: CASRDTHEKLFF. The CDR3 DNA follows: TGTGCCAGCCGGGACACTCATGAAAAACTGTTTTTT.

The chain employs TRBV10-3 and TRBJ1-2, with D hard to call. The CDR3 length is 12 residues. Trimming took 3 bases from V and 10 from J, leaving 12 bases between them. Looked up from germline, CDR1 is ENHRY and CDR2 is SYGVKD. CDR3 sequence reads: CAISERGIAYTF. DNA of the CDR3: TGTGCCATCAGTGAAAGAGGGATTGCCTACACCTTC.

This chain uses TRBV30 with TRBJ1-1; no clear D gene. The CDR3 has 11 residues. The V gene's germline CDR1 is GTSNPN and CDR2 SVGIG (reference sequence). CDR3 nucleotide sequence: TGTGCATTCGGGTCCTTCGCTGAAGCTTTCTTT. Translation gives CAFGSFAEAFF. The whole variable domain, filled in from reference TRBV30 and TRBJ1-1, reads SQTIHQWPATLVQPVGSPLSLECTVEGTSNPNLYWYRQAAGRGLQLLFYSVGIGQISSEVPQNLSASRPQDRQFILSSKKLLLSDSGFYLCAFGSFAEAFFGQGTRLTVV.

The chain employs TRBV7-2 and TRBJ2-1; tentative D call: TRBD1 (5 bases). From germline, CDR1 is SGHTA and CDR2 FQGNSA. Trimming took 8 bases from V and 3 from J, leaving 17 bases between them. This CDR3 comprises 15 residues. The CDR3 sequence is CASRPQLGVYNEQFF. DNA for the CDR3: TGTGCCAGCCGACCCCAGCTAGGGGTCTACAATGAGCAGTTCTTC. Together with reference TRBV7-2 and TRBJ2-1, the CDR3 gives the full variable domain: GAGVSQSPSNKVTEKGKDVELRCDPISGHTALYWYRQSLGQGLEFLIYFQGNSAPDKSGLPSDRFSAERTGGSVSTLTIQRTQQEDSAVYLCASRPQLGVYNEQFFGPGTRLTVL.

V gene TRBV2 combines with J gene TRBJ1-5, with 7 bases identical to TRBD1. This CDR3 comprises 15 residues. Germline V gives CDR1 SNHLY, CDR2 FYNNEI. V was pared by 1 base and J by 4 bases, with 4 bases of the junction left unmatched. The CDR3 DNA is TGTGCCAGCAGTGAAGAGGAGACAGGGAATCAGCCCCAGCATTTT. Protein sequence: CASSEEETGNQPQHF.

This clone came up once. The genes are TRBV15 and TRBJ2-4; TRBD2 matches 7 bases. The CDR3 totals 22 residues. V shed 1 base and J 0 bases; nucleotides not matched to a gene: 21. CDR1 and CDR2 (germline): LNHNV, YYDKDF (reference sequence). This CDR3 reads CATSRGLADSSRVLLAKNIQYF. The CDR3 DNA sequence: TGTGCCACCAGCAGAGGTCTAGCGGACTCCTCCCGAGTGCTTCTAGCCAAAAACATTCAGTACTTC.

V usage is TRBV6-5 and J usage is TRBJ2-5; D not resolved. The CDR3 is 14 residues long. Germline values: CDR1 MNHEY, CDR2 SVGAGI. V dropped 5 bases and J dropped 1 base, with 11 bases sitting between them. The CDR3 DNA is TGTGCCAGCAGTGTTGACTGGCGCCAAGAGACCCAGTACTTC. Protein sequence: CASSVDWRQETQYF.

The genes are TRBV19 and TRBJ1-2; TRBD1 agrees at 9 bases. The CDR3 sequence is 14 residues long. From germline, CDR1 is LNHDA and CDR2 SQIVND (reference sequence). Unmatched junction bases numbered 8, after V lost 4 bases and J lost 8 bases. The CDR3 nucleotides are TGTGCCAGTAGTACTACTCGGACAGGGGAGGGCTACACCTTC. Translating gives CASSTTRTGEGYTF.

This chain joins TRBV9 and TRBJ2-1; 9 positions agree with TRBD2. Germline V gives CDR1 SGDLS, CDR2 YYNGEE. J lost 5 bases, V lost 4 bases, and 4 bases had no gene match. This CDR3 has 14 amino acids. This CDR3 is CASSNSGSHNEQFF. Here the CDR3 DNA reads TGTGCCAGCAGCAATAGCGGGAGCCACAATGAGCAGTTCTTC. Full variable domain (missing parts from reference TRBV9 and TRBJ2-1): DSGVTQTPKHLITATGQRVTLRCSPRSGDLSVYWYQQSLDQGLQFLIQYYNGEERAKGNILERFSAQQFPDLHSELNLSSLELGDSALYFCASSNSGSHNEQFFGPGTRLTVL.

The rearrangement links TRBV28 to TRBJ1-2, with TRBD1 matching 7 bases. The junction had 4 bases not matched to a gene; V was cut back by 6 bases and J by 3 bases. The CDR3 runs to 13 residues. Germline assignment: CDR1 MDHEN and CDR2 SYDVKM. CDR3 sequence: CASRPTGDYGYTF. In DNA, the CDR3 is TGTGCCAGCAGGCCCACAGGGGACTATGGCTACACCTTC.

The gene calls are TRBV7-9 and TRBJ2-5; weak D call: TRBD2 (6 bases). The germline CDR1 and CDR2 sequences are SEHNR and FQNEAQ (reference sequence). There are 14 residues in the CDR3. V lost 2 bases to trimming and J lost 4 bases, with 11 bases between them. The CDR3 spells CASSLMGGIETQYF. Here the CDR3 DNA reads TGTGCCAGCAGCTTAATGGGGGGAATAGAGACCCAGTACTTC.

This clone was detected only once. The chain combines TRBV28 with TRBJ1-2; D is possibly TRBD1 (6 bases). The V end lost 1 base, the J end lost 6 bases, and 15 bases lay between the germline ends. Germline V CDR1 and CDR2: MDHEN, SYDVKM. The CDR3 totals 15 residues. The CDR3 spells CASSLLQGYGDGYTF. The CDR3 DNA reads TGTGCCAGCAGTTTATTACAGGGCTATGGCGATGGCTACACCTTC.

The count of this clone is one. The chain recombines TRBV28 with TRBJ2-7; no clear D gene. This CDR3 spans 13 amino acids. Trimming took 5 bases from V and 3 from J, leaving 11 bases between them. From germline, CDR1 is MDHEN and CDR2 SYDVKM. CDR3 sequence (DNA): TGTGCCAGCAGTCCCGGCCCAGGCTACGAGCAGTACTTC. Protein sequence: CASSPGPGYEQYF.